This T cell receptor beta chain was retrieved from a study of blood T cell repertoires in COVID-19. This clone was counted once. Sequencing used immunoSEQ multiplex PCR; TCRdb keeps in-frame clones, though not all of them. The sample has 250,000 to 350,000 clones; around 85% are singletons. J was trimmed by 3 bases and V by 4 bases; bases with no gene match: 5. The germline CDR1 and CDR2 sequences are SGHTA and FQGNSA. This CDR3 spans 15 amino acids. The chain is built from TRBV7-2 and TRBJ1-3, with 8 bases aligning to TRBD1. Sequencing was done on a sample of peripheral blood. The sequence was collected from a woman in her forties or fifties with active or convalescent COVID-19. The CDR3 spells CASSSYRGSGNTIYF. The CDR3 coding sequence is TGTGCCAGCAGCTCATACAGGGGGAGTGGAAACACCATATATTTT.